This T cell receptor beta chain was sequenced for a study of blood T cell repertoires in COVID-19. Study-level background: Samples representing acute and convalescent COVID-19 were sourced from the United States, Italy and Spain. T cells, B-cell-depleted T cells, or PBMCs provided the cDNA or gDNA that served as material.

Original data processing: Researchers report that nucleated cell counts were estimated from reference gene primer amplification. This table comes from immunoSEQ multiplex PCR, and its TCRdb copy is limited to in-frame clones, with some not included. Clone size and the V and J calls come from that table; the DNA yielded D and trimming. The data show fewer than 110,000 clones, with roughly nine tenths seen just once and approximately 15% held by the top ten. This CDR3 spans 20 amino acids. V dropped 0 bases and J dropped 0 bases, with 21 bases sitting between them. The germline V gene has CDR1 MNHEY and CDR2 SVGEGT. Only one count was recorded for this clone.

V is TRBV6-2 or TRBV6-3 and J is TRBJ1-5; D gene unclear. The sequence was collected from a man aged 50 or older with acute or convalescent COVID-19. The sequencing input was peripheral blood. In DNA form, the CDR3 reads TGTGCCAGCAGTTACTCGATGGGCAGGACGGGAATAGATAGCAATCAGCCCCAGCATTTT. Translating it yields CASSYSMGRTGIDSNQPQHF.